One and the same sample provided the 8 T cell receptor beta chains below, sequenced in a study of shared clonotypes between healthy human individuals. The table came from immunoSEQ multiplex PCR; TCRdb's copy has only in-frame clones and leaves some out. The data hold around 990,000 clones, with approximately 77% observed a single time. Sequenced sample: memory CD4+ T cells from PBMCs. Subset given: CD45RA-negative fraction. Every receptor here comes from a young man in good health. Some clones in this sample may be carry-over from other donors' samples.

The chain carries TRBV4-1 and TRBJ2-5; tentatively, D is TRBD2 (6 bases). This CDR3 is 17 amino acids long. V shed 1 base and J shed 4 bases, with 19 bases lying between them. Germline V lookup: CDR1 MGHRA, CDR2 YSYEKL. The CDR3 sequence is CASSQGAGGSSGETQYF. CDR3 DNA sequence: TGCGCCAGCAGCCAAGGAGCCGGGGGAAGCTCGGGAGAGACCCAGTACTTC.

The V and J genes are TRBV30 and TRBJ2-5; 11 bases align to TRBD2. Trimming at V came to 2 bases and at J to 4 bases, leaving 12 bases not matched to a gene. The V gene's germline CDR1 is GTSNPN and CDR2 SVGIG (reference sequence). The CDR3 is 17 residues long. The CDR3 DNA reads TGTGCCTGGAGTCCCAGGGGAACTAGCGGGAGAGGAGAGACCCAGTACTTC. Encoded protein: CAWSPRGTSGRGETQYF.

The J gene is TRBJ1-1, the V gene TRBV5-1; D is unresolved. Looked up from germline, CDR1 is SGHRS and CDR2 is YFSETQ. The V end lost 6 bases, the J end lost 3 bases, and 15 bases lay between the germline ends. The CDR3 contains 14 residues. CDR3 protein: CASTLKASDTEAFF. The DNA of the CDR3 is TGCGCCAGCACGTTGAAAGCTAGCGACACTGAAGCTTTCTTT.

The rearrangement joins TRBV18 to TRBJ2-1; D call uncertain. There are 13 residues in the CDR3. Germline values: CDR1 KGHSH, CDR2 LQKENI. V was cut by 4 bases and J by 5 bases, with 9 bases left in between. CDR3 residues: CASSLNLNNEQFF. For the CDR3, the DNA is TGTGCCAGCTCACTAAACCTAAACAATGAGCAGTTCTTC.

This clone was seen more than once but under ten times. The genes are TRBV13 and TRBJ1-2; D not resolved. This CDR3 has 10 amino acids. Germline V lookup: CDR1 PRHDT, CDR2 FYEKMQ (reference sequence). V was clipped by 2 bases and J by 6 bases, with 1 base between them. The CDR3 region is CASSLNGYTF. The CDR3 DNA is TGTGCCAGCAGCTTAAATGGCTACACCTTC.

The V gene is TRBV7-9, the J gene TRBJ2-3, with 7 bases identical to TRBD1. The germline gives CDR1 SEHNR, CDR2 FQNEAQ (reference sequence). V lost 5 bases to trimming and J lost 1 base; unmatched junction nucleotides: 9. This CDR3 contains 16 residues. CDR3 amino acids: CASSRGGGTGTDTQYF. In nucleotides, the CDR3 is TGTGCCAGCAGCAGAGGGGGTGGGACAGGCACAGATACGCAGTATTTT. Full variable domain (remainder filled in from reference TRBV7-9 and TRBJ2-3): DTGVSQNPRHKITKRGQNVTFRCDPISEHNRLYWYRQTLGQGPEFLTYFQNEAQLEKSRLLSDRFSAERPKGSFSTLEIQRTEQGDSAMYLCASSRGGGTGTDTQYFGPGTRLTVL.

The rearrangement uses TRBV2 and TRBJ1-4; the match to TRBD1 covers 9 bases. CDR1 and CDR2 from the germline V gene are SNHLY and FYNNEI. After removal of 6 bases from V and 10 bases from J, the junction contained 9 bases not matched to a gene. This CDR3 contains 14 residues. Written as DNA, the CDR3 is TGTGCCAGCAGCCCGGGACAGGGAATCGTAAAACTGTTTTTT. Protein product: CASSPGQGIVKLFF. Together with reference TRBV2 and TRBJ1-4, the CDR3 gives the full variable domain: EPEVTQTPSHQVTQMGQEVILRCVPISNHLYFYWYRQILGQKVEFLVSFYNNEISEKSEIFDDQFSVERPDGSNFTLKIRSTKLEDSAMYFCASSPGQGIVKLFFGSGTQLSVL.

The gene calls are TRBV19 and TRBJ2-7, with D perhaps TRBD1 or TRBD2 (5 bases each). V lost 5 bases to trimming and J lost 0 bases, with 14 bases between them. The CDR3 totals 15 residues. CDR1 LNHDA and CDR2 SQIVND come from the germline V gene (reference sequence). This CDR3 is CASSRSRDGSYEQYF. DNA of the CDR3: TGTGCCAGTAGTCGAAGCCGGGACGGCTCCTACGAGCAGTACTTC.